This entry concerns a single TCR beta chain. This sample is part of a study of T cell repertoires in cytomegalovirus infection. CDR3 length: 14 amino acids. CDR1 is MNHEY, CDR2 SVGAGI, per germline. V gave up 0 bases and J gave up 4 bases, with 9 bases separating them. TCRdb redid the calling of the reads with MiXCR, one entry per CDR3 protein. The sample has approximately 630,000 distinct CDR3 sequences, about 24% seen once. The rearrangement joins TRBV6-5 to TRBJ1-2; D remains unclear. Sequenced material: CD8+ T cells from PBMCs. The clonotype originates from a human donor in good health (CMV status not recorded). Some clones in this sample may be carry-over from other donors' samples. CDR3 amino acids: CASSYSDGGYGYTF. CDR3 bases: TGTGCCAGCAGTTACTCGGACGGTGGCTATGGCTACACCTTC.